The entry below gives a single T cell receptor (beta chain) sequence along with its context. The source of the sample is a study of blood T cell repertoires in COVID-19. In the study overall: The study drew acute and convalescent COVID-19 samples from the United States, Italy and Spain. The analysed material was cDNA or gDNA that came from T cells, B-cell-depleted T cells, or PBMCs.

CDR1 and CDR2 from the germline V gene are GTSNPN and SVGIG (reference sequence). With 0 bases removed from V and 2 bases from J, the gap between germline ends came to 7 bases. The CDR3 is 13 amino acids. As handled by the study authors: Amplification from reference gene primers served as the basis for estimated nucleated cell counts. Clones were read by immunoSEQ multiplex PCR, and TCRdb kept only the in-frame ones, dropping some. V and J calls and clone size are those listed in that table; D and trimming were worked out from the DNA. The table records 200,000 to 300,000 clones, around 84% of them present only once.

The specimen was peripheral blood. The source of this sequence is a man aged 55 to 70 with acute or convalescent COVID-19. The J gene is TRBJ1-2, the V gene TRBV30; D is ambiguous. CDR3 nucleotide sequence: TGTGCCTGGAGTGTAGCATTGAACTATGGCTACACCTTC. Residues: CAWSVALNYGYTF.